This TCR beta chain was identified during a study of pediatric ulcerative colitis. Study-level points and caveats: Compared with controls, ulcerative colitis showed greater blood-rectum clone sharing. Substantially fewer templates came from two patients' blood samples. In rectum, acute severe colitis had expanded clones and less diversity.

One to two pinch biopsies were taken from the rectum during colonoscopy. TCRdb's table, derived via immunoSEQ multiplex PCR, lists solely in-frame clones and lacks some. The table has approximately 40,000 clones, about 75% seen once; the top ten hold 8% to 9.5%. Regarding this clone: The antigen is not known.

Per germline, CDR1 SGHTS and CDR2 YDEGEE. Trimming removed 3 bases at V and 7 bases at J, with 14 bases between. CDR3 length: 14 amino acids. This chain links TRBV5-8 with TRBJ2-1, with D possibly TRBD2 on 6 matching bases. Source material: gut tissue. The receptor's source is a boy younger than 18 with severe ulcerative colitis. CDR3 DNA: TGTGCCAGCAGCTCTTCGGGACTTTTAAATGAGCAGTTCTTC. Translated, it gives CASSSSGLLNEQFF.